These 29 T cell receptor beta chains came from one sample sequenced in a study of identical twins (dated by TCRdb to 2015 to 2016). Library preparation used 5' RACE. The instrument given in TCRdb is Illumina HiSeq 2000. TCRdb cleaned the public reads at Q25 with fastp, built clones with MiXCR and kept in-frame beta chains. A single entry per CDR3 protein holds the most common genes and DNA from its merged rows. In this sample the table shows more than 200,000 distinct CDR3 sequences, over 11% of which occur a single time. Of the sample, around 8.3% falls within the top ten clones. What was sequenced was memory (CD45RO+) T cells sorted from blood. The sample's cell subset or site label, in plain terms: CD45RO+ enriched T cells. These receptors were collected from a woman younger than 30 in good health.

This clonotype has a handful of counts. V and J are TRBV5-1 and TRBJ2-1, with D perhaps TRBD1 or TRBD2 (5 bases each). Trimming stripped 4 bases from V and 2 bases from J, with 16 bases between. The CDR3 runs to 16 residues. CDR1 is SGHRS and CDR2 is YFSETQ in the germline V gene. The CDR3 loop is CASSIDSGSTYNEQFF. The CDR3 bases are TGCGCCAGCAGCATCGACAGCGGAAGCACCTACAATGAGCAGTTCTTC.

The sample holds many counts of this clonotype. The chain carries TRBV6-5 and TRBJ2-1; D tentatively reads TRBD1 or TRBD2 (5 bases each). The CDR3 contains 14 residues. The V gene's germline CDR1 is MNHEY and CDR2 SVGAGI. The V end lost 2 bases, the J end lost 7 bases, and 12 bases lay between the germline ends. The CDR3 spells CASSYRRGGNEQFF. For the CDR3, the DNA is TGTGCCAGCAGTTACCGACGGGGCGGAAATGAGCAGTTCTTC.

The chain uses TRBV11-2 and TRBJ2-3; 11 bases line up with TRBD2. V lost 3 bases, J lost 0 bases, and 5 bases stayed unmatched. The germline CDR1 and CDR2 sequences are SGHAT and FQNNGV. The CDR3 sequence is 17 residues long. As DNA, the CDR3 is TGTGCCAGCAGCTTTGGACTAGCGGGCGCTAGCACAGATACGCAGTATTTT. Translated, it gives CASSFGLAGASTDTQYF.

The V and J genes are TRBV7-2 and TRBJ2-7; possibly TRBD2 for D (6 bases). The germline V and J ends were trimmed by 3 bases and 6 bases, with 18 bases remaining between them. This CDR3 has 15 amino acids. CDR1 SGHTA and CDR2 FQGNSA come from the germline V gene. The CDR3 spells CASSFKSGASLEQYF. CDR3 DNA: TGTGCCAGCAGCTTTAAATCGGGAGCCTCCCTCGAGCAGTACTTC.

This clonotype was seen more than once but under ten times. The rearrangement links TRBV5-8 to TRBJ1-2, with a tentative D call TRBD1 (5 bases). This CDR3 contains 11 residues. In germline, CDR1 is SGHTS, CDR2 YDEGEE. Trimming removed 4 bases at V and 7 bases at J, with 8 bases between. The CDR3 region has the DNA TGTGCCAGCAGCAATACAGGTGGCTACACCTTC. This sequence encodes CASSNTGGYTF.

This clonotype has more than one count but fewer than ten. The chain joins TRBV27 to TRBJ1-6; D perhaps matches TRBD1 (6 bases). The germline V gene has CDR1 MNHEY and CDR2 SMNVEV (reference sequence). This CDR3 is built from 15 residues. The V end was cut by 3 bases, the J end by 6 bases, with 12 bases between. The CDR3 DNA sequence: TGTGCCAGCAGTTTCTCCGGACAGTCTAATTCACCCCTCCACTTT. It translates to CASSFSGQSNSPLHF.

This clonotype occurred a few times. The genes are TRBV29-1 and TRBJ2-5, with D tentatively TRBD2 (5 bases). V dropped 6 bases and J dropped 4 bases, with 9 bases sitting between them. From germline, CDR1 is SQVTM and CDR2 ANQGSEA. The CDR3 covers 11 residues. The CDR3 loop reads CSVGARETQYF. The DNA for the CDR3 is TGCAGCGTGGGAGCCCGAGAGACCCAGTACTTC.

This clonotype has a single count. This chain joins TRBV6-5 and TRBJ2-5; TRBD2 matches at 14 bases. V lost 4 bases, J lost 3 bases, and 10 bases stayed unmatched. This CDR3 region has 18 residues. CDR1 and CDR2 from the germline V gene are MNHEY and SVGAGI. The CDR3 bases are TGTGCCAGCAGTTTCTCGACTAGCGGGAGGGCCGGTAAAGAGACCCAGTACTTC. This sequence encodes CASSFSTSGRAGKETQYF.

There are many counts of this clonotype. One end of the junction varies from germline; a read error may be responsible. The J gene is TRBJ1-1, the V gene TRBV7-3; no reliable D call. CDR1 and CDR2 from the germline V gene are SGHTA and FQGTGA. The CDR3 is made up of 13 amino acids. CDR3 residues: CASSLAQNTEAFF. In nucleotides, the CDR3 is TGCGCCAGCAGCTTGGCACAGAACACTGAAGCTTTCTTT.

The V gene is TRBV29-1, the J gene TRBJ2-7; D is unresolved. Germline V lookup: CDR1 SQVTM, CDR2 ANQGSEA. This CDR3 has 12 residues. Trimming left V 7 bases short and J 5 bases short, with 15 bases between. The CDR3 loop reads CSGISPGDEQYF. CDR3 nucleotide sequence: TGCAGCGGTATAAGTCCTGGGGACGAGCAGTACTTC.

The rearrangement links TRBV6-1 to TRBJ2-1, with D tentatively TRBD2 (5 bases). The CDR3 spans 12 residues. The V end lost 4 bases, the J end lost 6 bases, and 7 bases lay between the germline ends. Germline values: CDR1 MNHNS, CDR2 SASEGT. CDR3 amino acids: CASSVTSNEQFF. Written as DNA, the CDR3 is TGTGCCAGCAGTGTTACTAGCAATGAGCAGTTCTTC.

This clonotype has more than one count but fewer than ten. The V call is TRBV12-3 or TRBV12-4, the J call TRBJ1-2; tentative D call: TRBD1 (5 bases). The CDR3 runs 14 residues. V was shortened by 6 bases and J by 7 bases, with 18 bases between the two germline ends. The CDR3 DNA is TGTGCCAGCAGGATTGCTGGGACCGGGCGTGGCTACACCTTC. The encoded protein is CASRIAGTGRGYTF.

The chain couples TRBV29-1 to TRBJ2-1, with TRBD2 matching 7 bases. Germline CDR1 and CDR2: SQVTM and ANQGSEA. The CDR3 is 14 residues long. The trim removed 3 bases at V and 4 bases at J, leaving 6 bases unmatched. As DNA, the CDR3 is TGCAGCGTTGAGGCAGCGGGAAGGTACAATGAGCAGTTCTTC. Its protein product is CSVEAAGRYNEQFF.

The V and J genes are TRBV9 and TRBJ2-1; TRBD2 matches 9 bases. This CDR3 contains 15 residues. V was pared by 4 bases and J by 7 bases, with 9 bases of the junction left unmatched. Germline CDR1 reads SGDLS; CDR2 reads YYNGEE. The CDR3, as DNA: TGTGCCAGCAGCCCAATGCGGGGGGGAGTAAATGAGCAGTTCTTC. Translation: CASSPMRGGVNEQFF.

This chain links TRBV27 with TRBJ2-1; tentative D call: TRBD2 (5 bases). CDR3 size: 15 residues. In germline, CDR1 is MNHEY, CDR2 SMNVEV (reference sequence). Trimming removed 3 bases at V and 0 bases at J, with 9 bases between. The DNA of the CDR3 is TGTGCCAGCAGTTTTCGGGGTGACTCCTACAATGAGCAGTTCTTC. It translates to CASSFRGDSYNEQFF.

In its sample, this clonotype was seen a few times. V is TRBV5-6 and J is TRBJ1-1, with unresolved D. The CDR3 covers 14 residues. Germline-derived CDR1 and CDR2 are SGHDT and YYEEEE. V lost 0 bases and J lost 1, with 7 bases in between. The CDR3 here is CASSLGTWNTEAFF. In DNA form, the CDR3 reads TGTGCCAGCAGCTTGGGTACATGGAACACTGAAGCTTTCTTT.

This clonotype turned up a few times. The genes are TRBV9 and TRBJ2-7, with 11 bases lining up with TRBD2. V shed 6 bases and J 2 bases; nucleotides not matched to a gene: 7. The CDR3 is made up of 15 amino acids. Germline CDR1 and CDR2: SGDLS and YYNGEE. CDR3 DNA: TGTGCCAGCACCTTCACTAGCGGGAGTCCCTACGAGCAGTACTTC. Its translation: CASTFTSGSPYEQYF. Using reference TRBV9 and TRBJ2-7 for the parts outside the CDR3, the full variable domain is DSGVTQTPKHLITATGQRVTLRCSPRSGDLSVYWYQQSLDQGLQFLIQYYNGEERAKGNILERFSAQQFPDLHSELNLSSLELGDSALYFCASTFTSGSPYEQYFGPGTRLTVT.

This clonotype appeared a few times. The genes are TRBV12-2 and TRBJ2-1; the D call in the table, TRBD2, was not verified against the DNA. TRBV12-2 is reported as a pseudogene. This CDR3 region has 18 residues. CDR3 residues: CASRLAQMGGPPRTEQFF. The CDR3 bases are TGTGCAAGTCGCTTAGCTCAAATGGGCGGGCCACCTCGAACGGAGCAGTTCTTC.

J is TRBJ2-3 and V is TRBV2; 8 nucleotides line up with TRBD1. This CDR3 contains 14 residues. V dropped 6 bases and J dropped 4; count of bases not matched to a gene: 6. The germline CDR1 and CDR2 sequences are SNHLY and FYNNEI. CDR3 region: CASRAYRGADTQYF. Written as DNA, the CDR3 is TGTGCCAGCAGGGCCTACAGGGGGGCAGATACGCAGTATTTT.

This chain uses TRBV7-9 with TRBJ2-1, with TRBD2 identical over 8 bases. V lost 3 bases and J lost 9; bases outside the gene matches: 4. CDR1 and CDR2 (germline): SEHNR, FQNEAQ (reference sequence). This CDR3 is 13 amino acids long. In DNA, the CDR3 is TGTGCCAGCAGCTTCGAAGCGGGAGTTGAGCAGTTCTTC. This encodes CASSFEAGVEQFF.

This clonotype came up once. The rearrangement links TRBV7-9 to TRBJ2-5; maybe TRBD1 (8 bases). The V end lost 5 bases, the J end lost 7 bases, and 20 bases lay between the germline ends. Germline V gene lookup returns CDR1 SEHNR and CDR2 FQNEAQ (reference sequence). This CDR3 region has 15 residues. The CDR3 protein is CASSPIGQGGGTQYF. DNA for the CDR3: TGTGCCAGCAGCCCTATAGGACAGGGCGGGGGGACCCAGTACTTC.

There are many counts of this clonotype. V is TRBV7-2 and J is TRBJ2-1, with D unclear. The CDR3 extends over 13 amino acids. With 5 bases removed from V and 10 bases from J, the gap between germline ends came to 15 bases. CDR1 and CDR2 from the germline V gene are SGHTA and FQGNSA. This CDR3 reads CASSQLISVEQFF. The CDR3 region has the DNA TGTGCCAGCAGCCAATTAATCAGCGTCGAGCAGTTCTTC.

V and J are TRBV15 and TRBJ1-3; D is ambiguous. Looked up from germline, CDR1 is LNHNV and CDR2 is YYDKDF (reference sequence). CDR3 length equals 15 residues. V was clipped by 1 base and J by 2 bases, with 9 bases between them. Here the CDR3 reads CATSRAGNAGNTIYF. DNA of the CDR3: TGTGCCACCAGCAGAGCCGGAAACGCTGGAAACACCATATATTTT.

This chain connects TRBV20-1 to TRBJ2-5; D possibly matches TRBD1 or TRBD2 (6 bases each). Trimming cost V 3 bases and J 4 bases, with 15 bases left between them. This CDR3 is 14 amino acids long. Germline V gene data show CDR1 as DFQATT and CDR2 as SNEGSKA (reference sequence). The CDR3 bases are TGCAGTGCTAGGGGGGGCCCGGTTGCAGAGACCCAGTACTTC. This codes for CSARGGPVAETQYF.

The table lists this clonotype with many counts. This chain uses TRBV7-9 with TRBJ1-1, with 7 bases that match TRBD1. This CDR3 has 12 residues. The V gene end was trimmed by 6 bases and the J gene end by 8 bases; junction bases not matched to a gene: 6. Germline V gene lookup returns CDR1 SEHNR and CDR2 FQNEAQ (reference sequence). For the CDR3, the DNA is TGTGCCAGCAGACCACAGGGGACGGAAGCTTTCTTT. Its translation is CASRPQGTEAFF. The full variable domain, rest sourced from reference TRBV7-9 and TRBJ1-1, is DTGVSQNPRHKITKRGQNVTFRCDPISEHNRLYWYRQTLGQGPEFLTYFQNEAQLEKSRLLSDRFSAERPKGSFSTLEIQRTEQGDSAMYLCASRPQGTEAFFGQGTRLTVV.

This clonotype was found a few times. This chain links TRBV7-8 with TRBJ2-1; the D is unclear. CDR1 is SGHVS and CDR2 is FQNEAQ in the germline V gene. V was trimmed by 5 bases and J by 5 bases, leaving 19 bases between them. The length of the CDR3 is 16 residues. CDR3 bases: TGTGCCAGCAGCCATGGTTCCGGGCCGATGCACAATGAGCAGTTCTTC. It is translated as CASSHGSGPMHNEQFF.

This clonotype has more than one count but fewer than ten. CDR3 amino acids: CASSGADEQFF. The DNA of the CDR3 is TGTGCCAGCAGTGGGGCGGATGAGCAGTTCTTC. The gene calls are TRBV2 and TRBJ2-1; no clear D. Trimming removed 4 bases at V and 8 bases at J, with 6 bases between. The CDR3 is made up of 11 amino acids. In germline, CDR1 is SNHLY, CDR2 FYNNEI.

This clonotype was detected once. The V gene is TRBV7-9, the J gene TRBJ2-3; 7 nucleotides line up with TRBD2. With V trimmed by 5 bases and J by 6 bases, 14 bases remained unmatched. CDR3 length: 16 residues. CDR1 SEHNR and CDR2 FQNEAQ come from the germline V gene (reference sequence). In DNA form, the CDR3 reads TGTGCCAGCAGCATAGTAGGCGCGGGGGTCTCGGATACGCAGTATTTT. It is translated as CASSIVGAGVSDTQYF.

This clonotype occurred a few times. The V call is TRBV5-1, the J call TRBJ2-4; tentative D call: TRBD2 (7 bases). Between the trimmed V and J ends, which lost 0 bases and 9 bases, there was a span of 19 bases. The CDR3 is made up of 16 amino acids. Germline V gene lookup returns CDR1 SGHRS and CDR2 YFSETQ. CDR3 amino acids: CASSLGAGAFTGIQYF. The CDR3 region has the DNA TGCGCCAGCAGCTTGGGTGCGGGGGCCTTTACAGGCATTCAGTACTTC.